This T cell receptor beta chain came from a study of T cell responses to AZD1222 COVID-19 vaccine. Clones were sequenced by immunoSEQ multiplex PCR, and TCRdb holds only the in-frame ones, with some missing. The data contain about 150,000 clones, about nine tenths of them seen just once; the ten biggest clones take up around 3.1%. Germline-derived CDR1 and CDR2 are MNHEY and SVGEGT. This CDR3 is built from 14 residues. Trimming cost V 0 bases and J 8 bases, with 10 bases left between them. The receptor comes from an adult in good health. The genes are TRBV6-2 or TRBV6-3 and TRBJ1-4; a weak D match, TRBD1 (5 bases). Source: peripheral blood, taken on day 0 of AZD1222 vaccination. CDR3 residues: CASSYSPGKEKLFF. The CDR3, as DNA: TGTGCCAGCAGTTACTCGCCAGGGAAGGAAAAACTGTTTTTT.